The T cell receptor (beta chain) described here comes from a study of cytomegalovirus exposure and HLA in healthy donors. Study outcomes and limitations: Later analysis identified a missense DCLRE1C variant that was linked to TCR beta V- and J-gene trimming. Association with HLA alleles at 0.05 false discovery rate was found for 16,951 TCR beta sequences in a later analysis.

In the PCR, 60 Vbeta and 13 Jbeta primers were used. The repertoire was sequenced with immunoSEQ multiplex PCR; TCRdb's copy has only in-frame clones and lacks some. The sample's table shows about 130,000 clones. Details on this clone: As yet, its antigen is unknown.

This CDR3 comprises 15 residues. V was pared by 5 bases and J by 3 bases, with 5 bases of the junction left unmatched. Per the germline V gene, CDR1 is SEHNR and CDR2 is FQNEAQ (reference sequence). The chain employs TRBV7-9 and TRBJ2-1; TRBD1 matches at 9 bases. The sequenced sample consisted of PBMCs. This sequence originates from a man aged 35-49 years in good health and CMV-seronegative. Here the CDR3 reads CASSRDREVYNEQFF. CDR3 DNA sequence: TGTGCCAGCAGCCGGGACAGGGAGGTCTACAATGAGCAGTTCTTC.